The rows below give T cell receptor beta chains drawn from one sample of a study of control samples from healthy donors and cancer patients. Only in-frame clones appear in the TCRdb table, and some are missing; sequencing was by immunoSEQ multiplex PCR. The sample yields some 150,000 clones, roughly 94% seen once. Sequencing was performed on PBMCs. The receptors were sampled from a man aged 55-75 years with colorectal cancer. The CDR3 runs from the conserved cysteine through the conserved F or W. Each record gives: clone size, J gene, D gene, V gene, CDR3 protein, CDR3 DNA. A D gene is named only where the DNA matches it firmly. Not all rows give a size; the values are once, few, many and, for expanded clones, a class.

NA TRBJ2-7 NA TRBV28 CASSFTGPEQYF TGTGCCAGCAGTTTTACAGGGCCCGAGCAGTACTTC
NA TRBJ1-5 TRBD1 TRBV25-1 CASSESGQGYQPQHF TGTGCCAGCAGTGAATCCGGACAGGGGTATCAGCCCCAGCATTTT
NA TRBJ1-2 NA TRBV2 CASSDQGGYTF TGTGCCAGCAGTGACCAAGGGGGCTACACCTTC
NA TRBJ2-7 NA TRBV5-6 CASSLTGYEQYF TGTGCCAGCAGCTTGACAGGGTACGAGCAGTACTTC
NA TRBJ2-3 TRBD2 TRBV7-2 CASSGTSGGHRTDTQYF TGTGCCAGCAGCGGGACTAGCGGGGGGCACCGCACAGATACGCAGTATTTT
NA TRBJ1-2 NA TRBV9 CASSVAQAGWDGYTF TGTGCCAGCAGCGTAGCTCAGGCAGGGTGGGATGGCTACACCTTC
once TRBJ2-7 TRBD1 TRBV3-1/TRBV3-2 CASRGQGAGEQYF TGTGCCAGCAGAGGACAGGGGGCAGGCGAGCAGTACTTC
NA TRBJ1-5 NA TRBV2 CASRIGEIQPQHF TGTGCCAGCAGAATCGGGGAGATTCAGCCCCAGCATTTT
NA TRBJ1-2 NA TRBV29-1 CSVGDQRGYTF TGCAGCGTCGGGGACCAGCGCGGCTACACCTTC
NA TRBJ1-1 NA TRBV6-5 CASSYDGTTEAFF TGTGCCAGCAGTTACGACGGAACGACTGAAGCTTTCTTT
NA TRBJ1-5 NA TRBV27 CASRGFGVGSNQPQHF TGTGCCAGCAGGGGATTCGGGGTGGGTAGCAATCAGCCCCAGCATTTT
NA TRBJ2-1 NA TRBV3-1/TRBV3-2 CASSHPGHTNEQFF TGTGCCAGCAGCCATCCGGGACACACCAATGAGCAGTTCTTC
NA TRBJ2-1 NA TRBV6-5 CATRTFYDYNEQFF TGTGCCACCAGGACTTTTTACGACTACAATGAGCAGTTCTTC
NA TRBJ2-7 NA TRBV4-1 CASSQARTTSYEQYF TGCGCCAGCAGCCAAGCCCGGACTACCTCCTACGAGCAGTACTTC
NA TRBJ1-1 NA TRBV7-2 CASSLGQNTEAFF TGTGCCAGCAGTCTGGGACAGAACACTGAAGCTTTCTTT
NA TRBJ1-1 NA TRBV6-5 CATGGQVLNTEAFF TGTGCCACTGGGGGGCAGGTCCTAAACACTGAAGCTTTCTTT
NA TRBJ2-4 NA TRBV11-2 CASSLGVAKNIQYF TGTGCCAGCAGCTTAGGCGTAGCCAAAAACATTCAGTACTTC
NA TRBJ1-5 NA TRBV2 CASSESEGQPQHF TGTGCCAGCAGCGAAAGCGAGGGGCAGCCCCAGCATTTT
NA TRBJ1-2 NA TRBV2 CASSDVGGKTEGYTF TGTGCCAGCAGTGATGTGGGGGGAAAGACAGAGGGCTACACCTTC
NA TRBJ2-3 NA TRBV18 CASSPGLAPDTQYF TGTGCCAGCTCACCAGGCCTAGCGCCAGATACGCAGTATTTT
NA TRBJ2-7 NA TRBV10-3 CAISESQPTEQYF TGTGCCATCAGTGAGTCCCAGCCGACCGAGCAGTACTTC
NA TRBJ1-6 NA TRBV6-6 CASRPPGRNNSPLHF TGTGCCAGCAGGCCACCGGGACGGAATAATTCACCCCTCCACTTT
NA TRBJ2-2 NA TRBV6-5 CASKGPSNTGELFF TGTGCCAGCAAAGGGCCCTCGAACACCGGGGAGCTGTTTTTT
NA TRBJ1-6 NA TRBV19 CASSDAGVRSPLHF TGTGCCAGTAGTGACGCAGGGGTTCGTTCACCCCTCCACTTT
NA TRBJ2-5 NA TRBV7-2 CASSLNGLQETQYF TGTGCCAGCAGCTTAAATGGGTTACAAGAGACCCAGTACTTC
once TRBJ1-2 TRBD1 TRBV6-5 CASSPRGRLDGYTF TGTGCCAGCAGTCCCAGGGGGCGTCTGGATGGCTACACCTTC
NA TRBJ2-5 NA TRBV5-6 CASSGGETQYF TGTGCCAGCAGTGGGGGAGAGACCCAGTACTTC
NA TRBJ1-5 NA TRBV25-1 CASSEVGFGQPQHF TGTGCCAGCAGTGAAGTTGGGTTTGGGCAGCCCCAGCATTTT
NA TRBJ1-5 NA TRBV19 CASSTREPVGPQHF TGTGCCAGTAGTACCCGGGAACCCGTGGGGCCCCAGCATTTT
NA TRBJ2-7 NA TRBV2 CASSDRVRGEQYF TGTGCCAGCAGTGACCGGGTGCGAGGGGAGCAGTACTTC
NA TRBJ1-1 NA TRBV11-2 CASSLGMGTEAFF TGTGCCAGCAGCTTAGGGATGGGGACTGAAGCTTTCTTT
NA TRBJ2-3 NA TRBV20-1 CSAREKDTQYF TGCAGTGCTAGAGAGAAAGATACGCAGTATTTT
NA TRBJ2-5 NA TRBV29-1 CSVEVVGVGQETQYF TGCAGCGTTGAAGTAGTTGGGGTAGGCCAAGAGACCCAGTACTTC
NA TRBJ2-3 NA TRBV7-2 CASGHPGTDTQYF TGTGCCAGCGGACATCCGGGCACAGATACGCAGTATTTT
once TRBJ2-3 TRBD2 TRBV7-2 CASSLALAGGQDTQYF TGTGCCAGCAGCTTAGCACTAGCGGGGGGGCAAGATACGCAGTATTTT
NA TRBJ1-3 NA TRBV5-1 CASSLDLSSGNTIYF TGCGCCAGCAGCTTGGACCTGAGCTCTGGAAACACCATATATTTT
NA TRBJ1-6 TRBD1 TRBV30 CAWQGVPNSPLHF TGTGCCTGGCAGGGGGTCCCCAATTCACCCCTCCACTTT
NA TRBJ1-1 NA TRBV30 CAWSVRANTEAFF TGTGCCTGGAGTGTACGTGCGAACACTGAAGCTTTCTTT
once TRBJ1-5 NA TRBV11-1 CASSYDSYQPQHF TGTGCCAGCAGCTACGACAGCTATCAGCCCCAGCATTTT
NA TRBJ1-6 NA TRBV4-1 CASSQGPPYNSPLHF TGCGCCAGCAGCCAGGGACCCCCCTATAATTCACCCCTCCACTTT
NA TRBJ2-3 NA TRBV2 CASSEGRMGTDTQYF TGTGCCAGCAGTGAAGGGAGGATGGGCACAGATACGCAGTATTTT
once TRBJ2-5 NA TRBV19 CASSISREETQYF TGTGCCAGTAGTATAAGTAGGGAAGAGACCCAGTACTTC